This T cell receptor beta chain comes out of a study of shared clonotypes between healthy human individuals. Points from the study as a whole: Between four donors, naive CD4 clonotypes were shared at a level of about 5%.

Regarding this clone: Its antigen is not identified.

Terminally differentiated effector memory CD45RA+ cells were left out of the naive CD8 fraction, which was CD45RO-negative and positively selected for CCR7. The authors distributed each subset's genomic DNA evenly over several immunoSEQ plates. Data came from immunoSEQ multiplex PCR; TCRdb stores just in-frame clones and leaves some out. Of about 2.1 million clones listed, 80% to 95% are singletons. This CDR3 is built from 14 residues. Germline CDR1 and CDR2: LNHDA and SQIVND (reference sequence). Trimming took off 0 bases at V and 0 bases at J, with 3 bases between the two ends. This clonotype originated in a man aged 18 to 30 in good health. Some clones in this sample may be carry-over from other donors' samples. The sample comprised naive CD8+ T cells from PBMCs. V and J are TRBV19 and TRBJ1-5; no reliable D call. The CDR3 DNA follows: TGTGCCAGTAGTATAGATTATAGCAATCAGCCCCAGCATTTT. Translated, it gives CASSIDYSNQPQHF.